Listed below are T cell receptor beta chains from one sample, sequenced in a study of CD8+ T cells in alopecia areata. Only in-frame clones appear in the TCRdb table, and some are missing; sequencing was by immunoSEQ multiplex PCR. The table records 37,000 or so clones, under 65% of them present only once. The sequencing sample was made of CD4+ Tregs sorted from blood. The receptor source for this set is a human donor with alopecia areata. The CDR3 runs from the conserved cysteine through the conserved F or W. Each record gives: V gene, clone size, D gene, J gene, CDR3 length, CDR3 protein, CDR3 DNA. D genes are given only for firm matches. Some rows have no size entry. The others give once, few or many, or a class for an expanded clone.

V gene: TRBV18
clone size: few
D gene: TRBD1
J gene: TRBJ1-2
CDR3 length: 15
CDR3 protein: CASSPSDRVGYGYTF
CDR3 DNA: TGTGCCAGCTCACCTTCCGACAGGGTTGGCTATGGCTACACCTTC

V gene: TRBV11-2
clone size: NA
D gene: NA
J gene: TRBJ1-2
CDR3 length: 13
CDR3 protein: CASSRDSNYGYTF
CDR3 DNA: TGTGCCAGCAGCCGTGACAGCAACTATGGCTACACCTTC

V gene: TRBV19
clone size: NA
D gene: TRBD1
J gene: TRBJ1-5
CDR3 length: 16
CDR3 protein: CASSILRGDFNQPQHF
CDR3 DNA: TGTGCCAGTAGTATCCTCAGGGGGGATTTCAATCAGCCCCAGCATTTT

V gene: TRBV29-1
clone size: few
D gene: NA
J gene: TRBJ1-5
CDR3 length: 12
CDR3 protein: CSVAGVNQPQHF
CDR3 DNA: TGCAGCGTCGCAGGGGTCAATCAGCCCCAGCATTTT

V gene: TRBV18
clone size: NA
D gene: NA
J gene: TRBJ2-3
CDR3 length: 15
CDR3 protein: CASSPQGTPKDTQYF
CDR3 DNA: TGTGCCAGCTCACCACAGGGTACTCCTAAAGATACGCAGTATTTT

V gene: TRBV7-2
clone size: few
D gene: NA
J gene: TRBJ2-3
CDR3 length: 14
CDR3 protein: CASSLEGITDTQYF
CDR3 DNA: TGTGCCAGCAGCTTAGAGGGAATCACAGATACGCAGTATTTT

V gene: TRBV19
clone size: few
D gene: TRBD1
J gene: TRBJ1-4
CDR3 length: 16
CDR3 protein: CASSFAGQGRGEKLFF
CDR3 DNA: TGTGCCAGTAGCTTCGCCGGACAGGGACGGGGCGAAAAACTGTTTTTT

V gene: TRBV4-3
clone size: NA
D gene: TRBD2
J gene: TRBJ2-3
CDR3 length: 16
CDR3 protein: CASSQGRGGRTDTQYF
CDR3 DNA: TGCGCCAGCAGCCAAGGGCGGGGGGGGCGAACAGATACGCAGTATTTT

V gene: TRBV19
clone size: NA
D gene: NA
J gene: TRBJ2-7
CDR3 length: 15
CDR3 protein: CASSPKAGLTHEQYF
CDR3 DNA: TGTGCCAGTAGTCCTAAGGCAGGTCTGACCCACGAGCAGTACTTC

V gene: TRBV2
clone size: NA
D gene: TRBD1
J gene: TRBJ2-2
CDR3 length: 15
CDR3 protein: CASSEGTGGTGELFF
CDR3 DNA: TGTGCCAGCAGTGAGGGGACAGGGGGAACCGGGGAGCTGTTTTTT

V gene: TRBV5-1
clone size: NA
D gene: NA
J gene: TRBJ1-1
CDR3 length: 14
CDR3 protein: CASSWWDGNTEAFF
CDR3 DNA: TGCGCCAGCAGCTGGTGGGACGGGAACACTGAAGCTTTCTTT

V gene: TRBV6-5
clone size: once
D gene: TRBD2
J gene: TRBJ2-3
CDR3 length: 14
CDR3 protein: CASRAPRGADTQYF
CDR3 DNA: TGTGCCAGCAGGGCCCCCCGGGGGGCAGATACGCAGTATTTT

V gene: TRBV7-9
clone size: NA
D gene: TRBD1
J gene: TRBJ2-7
CDR3 length: 14
CDR3 protein: CASSSMTGWDEQYF
CDR3 DNA: TGTGCCAGCAGCTCCATGACAGGGTGGGACGAGCAGTACTTC

V gene: TRBV7-2
clone size: NA
D gene: NA
J gene: TRBJ1-2
CDR3 length: 12
CDR3 protein: CASSTQGYGYTF
CDR3 DNA: TGTGCCAGCAGCACACAGGGCTATGGCTACACCTTC

V gene: TRBV4-1
clone size: NA
D gene: NA
J gene: TRBJ2-7
CDR3 length: 14
CDR3 protein: CASSRGIGSYEQYF
CDR3 DNA: TGCGCCAGCAGCCGAGGCATTGGGTCGTACGAGCAGTACTTC

V gene: TRBV27
clone size: NA
D gene: NA
J gene: TRBJ2-2
CDR3 length: 17
CDR3 protein: CASSLVGGAVGTGELFF
CDR3 DNA: TGTGCCAGCAGTTTGGTGGGGGGCGCCGTTGGAACCGGGGAGCTGTTTTTT

V gene: TRBV6-6
clone size: NA
D gene: TRBD2
J gene: TRBJ2-7
CDR3 length: 16
CDR3 protein: CASSDLGLAGRYEQYF
CDR3 DNA: TGTGCCAGCAGTGACTTGGGACTAGCGGGAAGATACGAGCAGTACTTC

V gene: TRBV27
clone size: NA
D gene: NA
J gene: TRBJ2-7
CDR3 length: 15
CDR3 protein: CASSLRTGRVYEQYF
CDR3 DNA: TGTGCCAGCAGTTTGCGGACAGGGAGGGTCTACGAGCAGTACTTC

V gene: TRBV28
clone size: few
D gene: NA
J gene: TRBJ1-2
CDR3 length: 15
CDR3 protein: CASSPPFGQGEGYTF
CDR3 DNA: TGTGCCAGCAGTCCCCCCTTCGGGCAGGGTGAAGGCTACACCTTC

V gene: TRBV4-1
clone size: few
D gene: NA
J gene: TRBJ2-5
CDR3 length: 12
CDR3 protein: CASSRPGESQYF
CDR3 DNA: TGCGCCAGCAGCCGACCAGGGGAGTCCCAGTACTTC

V gene: TRBV7-9
clone size: few
D gene: TRBD1
J gene: TRBJ2-7
CDR3 length: 14
CDR3 protein: CASSFRDRVYEQYF
CDR3 DNA: TGTGCCAGCAGCTTCCGGGACAGGGTCTACGAGCAGTACTTC

V gene: TRBV2
clone size: NA
D gene: TRBD1
J gene: TRBJ1-5
CDR3 length: 17
CDR3 protein: CASCRTGGWSGNQPQHF
CDR3 DNA: TGTGCCAGCTGTCGGACAGGGGGATGGTCGGGCAATCAGCCCCAGCATTTT

V gene: TRBV10-3
clone size: NA
D gene: NA
J gene: TRBJ2-4
CDR3 length: 16
CDR3 protein: CAISDSGRTSNNIQYF
CDR3 DNA: TGTGCCATCAGTGACAGTGGGAGGACTTCCAATAACATTCAGTACTTC

V gene: TRBV7-2
clone size: few
D gene: TRBD2
J gene: TRBJ2-3
CDR3 length: 17
CDR3 protein: CASTWAASGSPPDTQYF
CDR3 DNA: TGTGCCAGCACCTGGGCGGCTAGCGGGAGCCCCCCAGATACGCAGTATTTT

V gene: TRBV7-2
clone size: NA
D gene: NA
J gene: TRBJ2-7
CDR3 length: 13
CDR3 protein: CASSLGAEGEQYF
CDR3 DNA: TGTGCCAGCAGCTTAGGGGCTGAGGGGGAGCAGTACTTC

V gene: TRBV5-4
clone size: few
D gene: NA
J gene: TRBJ2-2
CDR3 length: 15
CDR3 protein: CASSLGQPFTGELFF
CDR3 DNA: TGTGCCAGCAGCTTGGGGCAGCCTTTCACCGGGGAGCTGTTTTTT

V gene: TRBV5-1
clone size: NA
D gene: NA
J gene: TRBJ2-5
CDR3 length: 15
CDR3 protein: CASSLALLEPETQYF
CDR3 DNA: TGCGCCAGCAGCTTGGCCTTATTGGAACCGGAGACCCAGTACTTC

V gene: TRBV7-8
clone size: NA
D gene: TRBD2
J gene: TRBJ2-7
CDR3 length: 14
CDR3 protein: CASTFPGLAGGYDF
CDR3 DNA: TGTGCCAGCACATTTCCGGGACTAGCGGGAGGATACGACTTC

V gene: TRBV7-9
clone size: few
D gene: NA
J gene: TRBJ1-5
CDR3 length: 13
CDR3 protein: CASSFNNNQPQHF
CDR3 DNA: TGTGCCAGCAGCTTTAACAACAATCAGCCCCAGCATTTT